This T cell receptor beta chain stems from a study of blood T cell repertoires in COVID-19. As for the study in general: COVID-19 samples, acute and convalescent, were from the United States, Italy and Spain. T cells, B-cell-depleted T cells, or PBMCs provided the cDNA or gDNA that served as material.

As handled by the study authors: Estimation of nucleated cell counts relied on the amplification of reference gene primers. TCRdb's copy holds only in-frame clones and misses some; the assay was immunoSEQ multiplex PCR. V, J and clone size were drawn from that table, and D and trimming were deduced from the DNA. Here the sample spans some 120,000 clones, roughly 76% being singletons. Sequenced sample: peripheral blood. This sequence originates from a human donor in a cohort sampled during active COVID-19.

The CDR3 reads CASSPSGTGGYEQYF. In DNA, the CDR3 is TGTGCCAGCAGTCCATCCGGGACAGGGGGGTACGAGCAGTACTTC. This chain joins TRBV6-2 or TRBV6-3 and TRBJ2-7, with 11 bases fitting TRBD1. The CDR3 is made up of 15 amino acids. Germline CDR1 reads MNHEY; CDR2 reads SVGEGT. V dropped 5 bases and J dropped 4; count of bases not matched to a gene: 7.